This T cell receptor beta chain was sequenced for a study of cytomegalovirus exposure and HLA in healthy donors. This clone was counted only a few times. Its specificity is unknown. The CDR3 length is 14 residues. Germline V gives CDR1 SGHRS, CDR2 YFSETQ. Trimming shortened V by 0 bases and J by 2 bases, and 9 bases separated the two germline ends. Overall study results and limits: Usually a TCR sequence was rare, but some public TCRs were found in many donors. Both high specificity and high sensitivity reportedly marked the classifier's diagnosis of cytomegalovirus status. Immune exposure information available was restricted to CMV serostatus.

The PCR employed 60 Vbeta primers together with 13 Jbeta primers. TCRdb's table, derived via immunoSEQ multiplex PCR, lists solely in-frame clones and lacks some. The data contain over 150,000 clones, 70% to 90% of them singletons. The origin of this receptor is a woman in her thirties or forties in good health and CMV-seropositive. The gene calls are TRBV5-1 and TRBJ2-7, with a weak D call TRBD2 (5 bases). Material: PBMCs. The CDR3 protein is CASSLGGGTYEQYF. The CDR3 bases are TGCGCCAGCAGCTTGGGAGGAGGAACCTACGAGCAGTACTTC.